A selection of T cell receptor beta chains follows, all from one sample in a study of CD4 T cells in relation to SARS-CoV-2 and coronaviruses. The protocol was immunoSEQ multiplex PCR, while the TCRdb copy is restricted to in-frame clones and leaves out a portion. Of under 25,000 clones detected, around four fifths appear once; the ten largest clones hold around 25%. The antigens of these receptors remain unknown. The sequenced sample consisted of CD4+ T cells from PBMCs, cultured in vitro. Source of these receptors: a human donor in good health. CDR3s include the opening cysteine and the closing phenylalanine or tryptophan. D genes are given only for firm matches.

d_call	v_call	cdr3_aa
-	TRBV12-3/TRBV12-4	CASRRGAAQEQFF
-	TRBV29-1	CSVLTGSATEAFF
-	TRBV18	CASSPTGANQPQHF
-	TRBV30	CAWSFSGANVLTF
-	TRBV3-1/TRBV3-2	CASSQESWGEAFF
-	TRBV12-3/TRBV12-4	CASTEVAGEPLHF
-	TRBV6-5	CASSYRAGQTQHF
-	TRBV7-9	CASSSRDSHYEQYF
-	TRBV2	CASSQNGDMNTEAFF
-	TRBV3-1/TRBV3-2	CASSQERGQETQYF
-	TRBV13	CASSLRVGPRANTEAFF
-	TRBV3-1/TRBV3-2	CASSQEGWRGRLGETQYF
-	TRBV11-2	CASSSGPGPYEQYF
TRBD1	TRBV5-5	CASSGQRDRLNYGYTF
-	TRBV4-3	CASSQDWDSRGYGYTF
TRBD2	TRBV28	CASSPGTSGDRKQFF
-	TRBV19	CASKRGAARTGANVLTF
TRBD2	TRBV7-2	CASSLNGLGSTDTQYF
-	TRBV5-1	CASSLLGSGEETQYF
TRBD1	TRBV10-3	CAISGQGHEQFF
TRBD1	TRBV7-2	CASSWDSRNIQYF
-	TRBV2	CASRGYGYEQYF